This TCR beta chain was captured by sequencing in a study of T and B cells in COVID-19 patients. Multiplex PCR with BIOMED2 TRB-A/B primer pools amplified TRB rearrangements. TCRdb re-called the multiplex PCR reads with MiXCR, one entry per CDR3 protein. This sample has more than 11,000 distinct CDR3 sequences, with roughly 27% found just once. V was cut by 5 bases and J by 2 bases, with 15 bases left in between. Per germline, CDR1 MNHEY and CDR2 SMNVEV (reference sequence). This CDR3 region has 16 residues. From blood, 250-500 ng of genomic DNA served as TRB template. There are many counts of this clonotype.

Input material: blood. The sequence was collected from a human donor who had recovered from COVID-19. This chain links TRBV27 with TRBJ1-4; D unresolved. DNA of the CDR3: TGTGCCAGCAGTCCGGTCGTGCATGCGACTAATGAAAAACTGTTTTTT. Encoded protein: CASSPVVHATNEKLFF.